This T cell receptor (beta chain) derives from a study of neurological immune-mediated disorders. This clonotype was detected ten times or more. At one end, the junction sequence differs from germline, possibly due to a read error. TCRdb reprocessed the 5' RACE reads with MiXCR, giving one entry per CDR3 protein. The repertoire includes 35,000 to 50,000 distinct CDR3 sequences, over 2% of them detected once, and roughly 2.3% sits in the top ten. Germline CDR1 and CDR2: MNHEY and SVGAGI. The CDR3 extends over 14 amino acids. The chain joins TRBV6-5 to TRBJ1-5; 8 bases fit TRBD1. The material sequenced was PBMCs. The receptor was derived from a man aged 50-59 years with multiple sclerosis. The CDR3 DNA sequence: TGTGCCAGCAGAAAGGACAGGGTAGGACAGCCCCAGAATTTT. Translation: CASRKDRVGQPQNF.